This T cell receptor beta chain was sequenced in a study of human T cells and chemical hapten exposure. This clonotype occurred a few times. Trimming took 2 bases from V and 0 from J, leaving 14 bases between them. CDR3 length: 17 residues. Specified time point: patch test 2, 6 weeks after DPC sensitization. Treatment defined: therapeutic diphenylcyclopropenone sensitization with weekly scalp DPC. TCRdb itself ran the RACE reads through MiXCR, one entry per CDR3 protein. The table shows tens of thousands of distinct CDR3 sequences, with 8.5% occurring only once. This specimen was whole blood, taken in connection with sensitization to the hapten diphenylcyclopropenone (DPC). This chain uses TRBV12-3 or TRBV12-4 with TRBJ1-5, with D tentatively TRBD1 (5 bases). The receptor's source is a woman between 45 and 60 years old with alopecia areata. Some clones in this sample may be carry-over from other donors' samples. The CDR3 DNA sequence: TGTGCCAGCAGTTTAAATACACCAGGGCTTAGCAATCAGCCCCAGCATTTT. This sequence encodes CASSLNTPGLSNQPQHF.